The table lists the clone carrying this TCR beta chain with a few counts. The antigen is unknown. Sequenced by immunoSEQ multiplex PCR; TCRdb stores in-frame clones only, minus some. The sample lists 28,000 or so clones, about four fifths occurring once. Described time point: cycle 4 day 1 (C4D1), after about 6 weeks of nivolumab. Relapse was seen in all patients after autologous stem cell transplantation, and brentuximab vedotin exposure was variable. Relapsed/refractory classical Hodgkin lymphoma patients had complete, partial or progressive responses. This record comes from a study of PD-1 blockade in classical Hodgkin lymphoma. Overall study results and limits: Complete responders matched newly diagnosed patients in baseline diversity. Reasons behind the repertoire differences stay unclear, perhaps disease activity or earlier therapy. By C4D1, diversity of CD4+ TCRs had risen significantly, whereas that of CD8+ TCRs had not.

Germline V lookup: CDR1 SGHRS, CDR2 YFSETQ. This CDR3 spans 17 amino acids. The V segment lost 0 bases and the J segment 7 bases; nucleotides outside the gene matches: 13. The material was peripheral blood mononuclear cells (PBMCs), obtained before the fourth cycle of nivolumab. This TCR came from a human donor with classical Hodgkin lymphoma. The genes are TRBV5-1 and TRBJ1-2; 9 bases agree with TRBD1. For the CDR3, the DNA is TGCGCCAGCAGCTTGGCTGACTATGTAGGGACAGGGAGTGGCTACACCTTC. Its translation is CASSLADYVGTGSGYTF.